A single sample is the source of the 5 T cell receptor beta chains below, sequenced in a study of T cells in narcolepsy. Only in-frame clones appear in the TCRdb table, and some are missing; sequencing was by immunoSEQ multiplex PCR. The data hold around 30,000 clones, with roughly 78% observed a single time. The sequenced sample was CD45RA- memory CD4+ T cells from PBMCs. The receptors derive from a human donor with narcolepsy.

This chain joins TRBV20-1 and TRBJ1-4; unclear D gene. CDR1 and CDR2 from the germline V gene are DFQATT and SNEGSKA (reference sequence). This CDR3 comprises 11 residues. Trimming left V 7 bases short and J 5 bases short, with 8 bases between. CDR3 coding DNA: TGCAGTGGAGAACAAAATGAAAAACTGTTTTTT. Translation gives CSGEQNEKLFF.

V usage is TRBV4-2 and J usage is TRBJ1-1, with TRBD1 as a possible D gene (6 bases). The CDR3 is 17 amino acids. The V gene's germline CDR1 is LGHNA and CDR2 YNFKEQ. Trimming left V 0 bases short and J 3 bases short, with 17 bases between. The CDR3 reads CASSQEAFRGSYTEAFF. The CDR3 coding sequence is TGTGCCAGCAGCCAAGAGGCGTTCAGGGGATCGTACACTGAAGCTTTCTTT.

V is TRBV7-2 and J is TRBJ2-3; D is possibly TRBD2 (5 bases). There are 15 residues in the CDR3. The V end was cut by 5 bases, the J end by 0 bases, with 12 bases between. CDR1 and CDR2 (germline): SGHTA, FQGNSA. The CDR3 region has the DNA TGTGCCAGCAGCCAACAAACGGGGAGCACAGATACGCAGTATTTT. Translating gives CASSQQTGSTDTQYF.

This clone was picked up a small number of times. The chain joins TRBV9 to TRBJ2-6; D ambiguous. Germline V lookup: CDR1 SGDLS, CDR2 YYNGEE. This CDR3 is built from 13 residues. The V gene lost 6 bases and the J gene lost 10 bases, with 14 bases spanning the gap. CDR3 residues: CASTPAGGNVLTF. DNA of the CDR3: TGTGCCAGCACGCCGGCAGGTGGGAACGTCCTGACTTTC. Drawing the rest from reference TRBV9 and TRBJ2-6, the complete variable domain is DSGVTQTPKHLITATGQRVTLRCSPRSGDLSVYWYQQSLDQGLQFLIQYYNGEERAKGNILERFSAQQFPDLHSELNLSSLELGDSALYFCASTPAGGNVLTFGAGSRLTVL.

The chain links TRBV5-5 to TRBJ1-1; tentatively, D is TRBD1 (6 bases). V dropped 0 bases and J dropped 9 bases, with 9 bases sitting between them. The CDR3 extends over 12 amino acids. Germline loops: CDR1 SGHKS, CDR2 YYEKEE (reference sequence). CDR3 in amino acids: CASSLGQGKAFF. CDR3 in DNA: TGTGCCAGCAGCTTGGGGCAGGGGAAAGCTTTCTTT.